Listed here are 5 T cell receptor beta chains from one sample, sequenced in a study of T cells in Graves' hyperthyroidism and ophthalmopathy. Authors of the study amplified TCR beta CDR3 regions from RNA transcripts. A set of HTBI primers served as the primers for a first-round RT-PCR of the TCR CDR3. TCRdb re-called the multiplex PCR reads through MiXCR, storing one row per CDR3 protein. The sample includes 500,000 to 550,000 distinct CDR3 sequences, 20% of them seen just once. The specimen was blood. The receptors were gathered from a man aged 35 to 55 with Graves' ophthalmopathy.

The chain links TRBV2 to TRBJ2-1, with 10 bases aligning to TRBD2. Germline CDR1 SNHLY, CDR2 FYNNEI. The CDR3 contains 17 residues. J gave up 7 bases and V 0 bases, and 9 bases lay outside the gene matches. The DNA for the CDR3 is TGTGCCAGCAGTGAAGCGCTTGCTAGCGGGAGTATGAATGAGCAGTTCTTC. The encoded protein is CASSEALASGSMNEQFF.

This clonotype was seen repeatedly, ten times or more. This chain uses TRBV30 with TRBJ1-2; D is ambiguous. This CDR3 spans 13 amino acids. Germline values: CDR1 GTSNPN, CDR2 SVGIG (reference sequence). Deletions cut 5 bases from V and 4 bases from J, with 14 bases between. CDR3 in DNA: TGTGCCTGGGGGATCGGGAATCCCTATGGCTACACCTTC. Translation gives CAWGIGNPYGYTF. The complete variable domain, with remaining parts taken from reference TRBV30 and TRBJ1-2, reads SQTIHQWPATLVQPVGSPLSLECTVEGTSNPNLYWYRQAAGRGLQLLFYSVGIGQISSEVPQNLSASRPQDRQFILSSKKLLLSDSGFYLCAWGIGNPYGYTFGSGTRLTVV.

V is TRBV20-1 and J is TRBJ2-5; D is undetermined. The CDR3 contains 15 residues. V lost 0 bases and J 1 base, leaving 12 bases between the germline ends. Germline assignment: CDR1 DFQATT and CDR2 SNEGSKA (reference sequence). CDR3 DNA: TGCAGTGCTAGAGATATAGTGGGGTTCCAAGAGACCCAGTACTTC. Its translation is CSARDIVGFQETQYF.

This clonotype was observed a single time. The rearrangement joins TRBV19 to TRBJ1-1, with 11 bases lining up with TRBD1. V dropped 9 bases and J dropped 4; count of bases not matched to a gene: 10. The CDR3 covers 15 residues. Germline V gives CDR1 LNHDA, CDR2 SQIVND (reference sequence). The CDR3 DNA sequence: TGTGCCAGCAGGGGGACAGGGGGATCCGGCACTGAAGCTTTCTTT. It yields the protein CASRGTGGSGTEAFF.

This clonotype was counted a few times. The V gene is TRBV5-5, the J gene TRBJ1-1, with a tentative D call TRBD1 (6 bases). Per the germline V gene, CDR1 is SGHKS and CDR2 is YYEKEE (reference sequence). With 3 bases removed from V and 2 bases from J, the gap between germline ends came to 11 bases. This CDR3 region has 14 residues. In DNA form, the CDR3 reads TGTGCCAGCAGCTGTGACAGGTCTAACACTGAAGCTTTCTTT. Its protein is CASSCDRSNTEAFF.